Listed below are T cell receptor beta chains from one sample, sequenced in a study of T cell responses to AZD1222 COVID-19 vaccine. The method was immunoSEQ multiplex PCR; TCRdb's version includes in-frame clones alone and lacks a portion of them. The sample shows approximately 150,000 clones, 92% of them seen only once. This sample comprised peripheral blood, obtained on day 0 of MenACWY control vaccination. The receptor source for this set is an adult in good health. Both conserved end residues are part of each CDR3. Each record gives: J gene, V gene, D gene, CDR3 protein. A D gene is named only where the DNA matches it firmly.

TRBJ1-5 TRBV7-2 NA CASSLVRANQPQHF
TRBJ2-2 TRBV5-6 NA CASSLAGPGELFF
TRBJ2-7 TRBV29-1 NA CSVALTPSYEQYF
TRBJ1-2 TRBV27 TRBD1 CASRRTGNYGYTF
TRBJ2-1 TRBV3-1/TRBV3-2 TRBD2 CASSQGVAGGDEQFF
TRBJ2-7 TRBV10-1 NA CASSVWQGGEQYF
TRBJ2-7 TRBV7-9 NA CASSWDFYEQYF
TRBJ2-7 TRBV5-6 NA CASSGGGGRNYEQYF
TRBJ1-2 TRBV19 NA CASSIIGRFNYGYTF
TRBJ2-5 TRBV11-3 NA CASSLGSRQETQYF
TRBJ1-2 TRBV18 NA CASSPADPNYGYTF
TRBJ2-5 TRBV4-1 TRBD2 CASSQDPFPASGRRETQYF
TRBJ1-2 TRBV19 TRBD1 CASSPRGQGTYGYTF
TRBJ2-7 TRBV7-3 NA CASSLNEHGEQYF
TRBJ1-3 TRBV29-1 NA CSVAGISGNTIYF
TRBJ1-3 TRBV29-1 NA CSVAQGSGNTIYF
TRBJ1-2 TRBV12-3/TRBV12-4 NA CASSLVENGYTF
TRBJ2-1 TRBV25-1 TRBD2 CASSDEGGSFMRARVQFF
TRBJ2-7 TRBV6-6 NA CASSLAVSSYEQYF
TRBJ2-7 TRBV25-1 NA CASSDQSYEQYF
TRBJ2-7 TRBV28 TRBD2 CASSRMLAGGHLREQYF
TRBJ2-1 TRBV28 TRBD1 CASRDLGTGGLSGQFF
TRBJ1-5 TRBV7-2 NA CASSLIPIPSNQPQHF
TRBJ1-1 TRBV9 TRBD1 CASSVGVRTGEAFF
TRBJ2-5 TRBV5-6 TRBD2 CASSLGGLGKTQYF
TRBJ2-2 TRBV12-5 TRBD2 CASSLGLAGVIGELFF
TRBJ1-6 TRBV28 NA CASSFNWVRNSPLHF
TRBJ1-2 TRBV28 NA CASSPRAGINYGYTF
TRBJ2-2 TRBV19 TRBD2 CATARTSGIGGELFF
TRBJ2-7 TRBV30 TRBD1 CAWSSGGSYEQYF
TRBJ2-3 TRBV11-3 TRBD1 CASSLRQGATDTQYF
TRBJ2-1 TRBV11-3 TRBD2 CASSLGVGLGSYNEQFF
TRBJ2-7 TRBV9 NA CASSPGAVGIYEQYF
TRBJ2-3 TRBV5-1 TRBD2 CASSLEGREGPDTQYF
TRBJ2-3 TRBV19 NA CASMGASGYTDTQYF
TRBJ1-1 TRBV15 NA CATLRAGRDTEAFF
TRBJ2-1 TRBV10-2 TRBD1 CASRRGQGNFYNEQFF
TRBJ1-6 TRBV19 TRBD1 CASSKGQGNSPLHF
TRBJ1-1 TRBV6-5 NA CASSVGGRSYTEAFF
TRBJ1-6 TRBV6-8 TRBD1 CASSPGTAHNSPLHF
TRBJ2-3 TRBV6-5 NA CASSLRLTDTQYF
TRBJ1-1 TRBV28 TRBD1 CASILRGTGLNTEAFF
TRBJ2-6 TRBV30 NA CAWSGPGKTSGANVLTF
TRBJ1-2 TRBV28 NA CASSLSTGNEVFGYTF
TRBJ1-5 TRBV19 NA CASERAGNQPQHF
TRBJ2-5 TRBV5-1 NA CASSLAGETQYF
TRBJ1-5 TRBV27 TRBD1 CASRVRGEGQPQHF
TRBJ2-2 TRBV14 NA CASSLGGSAGELFF
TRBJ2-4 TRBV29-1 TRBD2 CSVVPSGSGNIQYF
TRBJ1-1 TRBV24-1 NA CATSPDGNTEAFF
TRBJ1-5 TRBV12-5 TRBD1 CASGHPGGGYSNQPQHF
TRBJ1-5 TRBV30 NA CAWSVNGHQPQHF
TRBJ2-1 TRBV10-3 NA CAIMTPYNEQFF
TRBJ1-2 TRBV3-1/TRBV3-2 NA CASSRGGANYGYTF